This T cell receptor (beta chain) was obtained from a study of blood T cell repertoires in COVID-19. Study-wide background: Sites in the United States, Italy and Spain provided acute and convalescent COVID-19 samples. PBMCs, B-cell-depleted T cells, or T cells provided the cDNA or gDNA that made up the material.

Authors' methods: Amplification from reference gene primers served as the basis for estimated nucleated cell counts. Clones were read by immunoSEQ multiplex PCR, and TCRdb kept only the in-frame ones, dropping some. V, J and clone size reflect that table, while D and trimming were determined from the DNA. This sample carries approximately 290,000 clones, about 80% of them seen once, and the ten largest clones take roughly 14%. Per the germline V gene, CDR1 is SGHRS and CDR2 is YFSETQ. V lost 3 bases and J 5 bases, leaving 17 bases between the germline ends. There are 16 residues in the CDR3. Material: peripheral blood. This chain links TRBV5-1 with TRBJ1-4, with D maybe TRBD1 (6 bases). The clonotype comes from a person aged 65 to 79 with COVID-19, enrolled during active disease. The CDR3 nucleotides are TGCGCCAGCAGCTCGCCAAGCACCGGGACAAATGAAAAACTGTTTTTT. This gives the protein CASSSPSTGTNEKLFF.